A selection of T cell receptor beta chains follows, all from one sample in a study of lymphopenia after photon versus proton radiotherapy. Sequencing was performed with immunoSEQ multiplex PCR; in TCRdb, only in-frame clones are kept and a portion is missing. Here the sample spans 35,000 to 45,000 clones, under 85% being singletons. The sample in question was peripheral blood, obtained from a patient treated with proton-based radiotherapy. The receptors stem from an older woman with pancreatic cancer. CDR3s include the opening cysteine and the closing phenylalanine or tryptophan. D genes are given only for firm matches. Only some rows state a clone size, as once, few, many or a class for expanded clones.

CDR3 | DNA | V | D | size | J
CASSTPLVGTDTQYF | TGTGCCAGCAGCACCCCTCTAGTCGGCACAGATACGCAGTATTTT | TRBV7-2 | - | - | TRBJ2-3
CARSHSGAKCSGANVLTF | TGTGCCAGAAGCCATTCAGGGGCTAAATGCTCTGGGGCCAACGTCCTGACTTTC | TRBV5-3 | - | - | TRBJ2-6
CASSALSSQNSPLHF | TGTGCCAGCAGTGCCCTGTCCAGCCAAAATTCACCCCTCCACTTT | TRBV6-4 | - | - | TRBJ1-6
CASSNGGSVQPQHF | TGTGCCAGCAGTAACGGGGGGTCTGTTCAGCCCCAGCATTTT | TRBV6-6 | - | - | TRBJ1-5
CASSQDFSEGYNEQFF | TGTGCCAGCAGCCAAGATTTTAGCGAGGGCTACAATGAGCAGTTCTTC | TRBV4-2 | - | - | TRBJ2-1
CASSKNDPQGTYGYTF | TGTGCCAGCAGCAAAAACGATCCACAGGGGACCTATGGCTACACCTTC | TRBV27 | TRBD1 | - | TRBJ1-2
CASSPSGQETQYF | TGTGCCAGCAGCCCTAGCGGACAAGAGACCCAGTACTTC | TRBV7-3 | TRBD2 | - | TRBJ2-5
CASSSPEAGYGTQYF | TGTGCCAGCAGTTCCCCCGAGGCAGGGTACGGGACCCAGTACTTC | TRBV28 | - | - | TRBJ2-5
CASSLGSQNTEAFF | TGTGCCAGCAGCTTGGGGTCTCAGAACACTGAAGCTTTCTTT | TRBV7-2 | - | - | TRBJ1-1
CAISGDGYEQYF | TGTGCCATCAGTGGGGACGGCTACGAGCAGTACTTC | TRBV10-3 | - | - | TRBJ2-7
CASSLMGTPSRELFF | TGTGCCAGCAGCTTAATGGGGACTCCCTCCCGGGAGCTGTTTTTT | TRBV7-8 | - | - | TRBJ2-2
CASSYRQGAGEQYF | TGTGCCAGCAGTTACAGGCAGGGGGCCGGGGAGCAGTACTTC | TRBV6-6 | TRBD1 | once | TRBJ2-7
CASSQGATSGQSYEQYF | TGCGCCAGCAGCCAGGGGGCTACTAGCGGGCAATCCTACGAGCAGTACTTC | TRBV4-3 | TRBD2 | - | TRBJ2-7